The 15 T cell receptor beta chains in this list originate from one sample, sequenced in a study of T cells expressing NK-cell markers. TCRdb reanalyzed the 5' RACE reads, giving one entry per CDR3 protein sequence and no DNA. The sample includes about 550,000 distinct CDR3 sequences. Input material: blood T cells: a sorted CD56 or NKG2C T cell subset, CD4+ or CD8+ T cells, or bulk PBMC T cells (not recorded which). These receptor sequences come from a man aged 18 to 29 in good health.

CDR3 protein: CASSGRLAGNTDTQYF. The rearrangement joins TRBV7-8 to TRBJ2-3; TCRdb outputs TRBD2, but without DNA this stays unchecked. The CDR3 consists of 16 residues. Germline lookup yields CDR1 SGHVS and CDR2 FQNEAQ.

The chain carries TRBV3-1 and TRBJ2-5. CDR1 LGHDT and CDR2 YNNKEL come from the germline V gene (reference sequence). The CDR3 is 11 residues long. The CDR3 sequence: CASSQAETQYF.

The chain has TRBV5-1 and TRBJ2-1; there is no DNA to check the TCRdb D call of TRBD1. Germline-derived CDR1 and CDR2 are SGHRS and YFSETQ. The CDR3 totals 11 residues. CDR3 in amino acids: CASSADMGQFF.

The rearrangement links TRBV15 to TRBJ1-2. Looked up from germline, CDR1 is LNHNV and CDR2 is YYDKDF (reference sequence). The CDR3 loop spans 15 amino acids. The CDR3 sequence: CATSRDRKGTWGYTF.

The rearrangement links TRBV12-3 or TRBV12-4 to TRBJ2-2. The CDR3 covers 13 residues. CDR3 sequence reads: CASRLIGVGELFF.

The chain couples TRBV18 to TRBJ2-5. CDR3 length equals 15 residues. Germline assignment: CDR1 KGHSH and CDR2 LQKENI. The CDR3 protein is CASSPSRLSGETQYF.

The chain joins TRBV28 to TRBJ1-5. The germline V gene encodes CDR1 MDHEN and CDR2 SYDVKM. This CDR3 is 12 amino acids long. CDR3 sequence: CASNVGVQPQHF.

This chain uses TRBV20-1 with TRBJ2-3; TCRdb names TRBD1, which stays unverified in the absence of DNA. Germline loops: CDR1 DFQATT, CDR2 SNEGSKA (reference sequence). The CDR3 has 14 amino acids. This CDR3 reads CSARGEARTDTQYF.

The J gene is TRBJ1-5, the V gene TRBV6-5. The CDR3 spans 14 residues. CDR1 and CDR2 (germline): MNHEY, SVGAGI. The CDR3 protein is CASSWTAGNQPQHF.

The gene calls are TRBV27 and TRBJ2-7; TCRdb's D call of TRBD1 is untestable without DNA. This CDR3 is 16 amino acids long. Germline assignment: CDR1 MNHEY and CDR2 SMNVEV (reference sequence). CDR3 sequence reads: CASSISYRVDSYEQYF.

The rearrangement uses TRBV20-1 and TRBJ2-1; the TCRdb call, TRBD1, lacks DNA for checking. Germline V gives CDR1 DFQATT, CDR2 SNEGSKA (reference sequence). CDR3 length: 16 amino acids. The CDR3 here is CSASDRQEGTHNEQFF.

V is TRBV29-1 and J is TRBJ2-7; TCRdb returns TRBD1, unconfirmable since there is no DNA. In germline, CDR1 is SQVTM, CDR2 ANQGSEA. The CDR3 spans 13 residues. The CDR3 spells CSAMGQGSYEQYF.

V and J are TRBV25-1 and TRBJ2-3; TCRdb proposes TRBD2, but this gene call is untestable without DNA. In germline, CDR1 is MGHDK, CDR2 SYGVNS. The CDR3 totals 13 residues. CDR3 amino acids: CASRGLGGVTQYF.

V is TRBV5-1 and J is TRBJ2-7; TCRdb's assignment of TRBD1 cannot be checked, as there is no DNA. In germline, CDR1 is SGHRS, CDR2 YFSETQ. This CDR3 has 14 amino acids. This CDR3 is CASSPISDRSEQYF. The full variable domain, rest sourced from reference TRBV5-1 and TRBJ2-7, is KAGVTQTPRYLIKTRGQQVTLSCSPISGHRSVSWYQQTPGQGLQFLFEYFSETQRNKGNFPGRFSGRQFSNSRSEMNVSTLELGDSALYLCASSPISDRSEQYFGPGTRLTVT.

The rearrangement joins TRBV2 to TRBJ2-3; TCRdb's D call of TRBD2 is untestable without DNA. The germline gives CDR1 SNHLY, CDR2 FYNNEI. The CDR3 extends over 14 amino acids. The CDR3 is CAGDFGGSTDTQYF.